This T cell receptor (beta chain) stems from a study of CD8+ T cells in alopecia areata (dated by TCRdb to between 2017 and 2018). At the level of the whole study: Treated patients were enrolled in an open-label pilot trial of oral tofacitinib at 5 to 10 mg twice daily for moderate-to-severe alopecia areata. RNA came from the PAXgene miRNA kit for fixed scalp, the miRNeasy kit for PBMCs, and the RNeasy kit for mouse skin. Tofacitinib-treated patients had biopsies at baseline and at 4 and 24 weeks of treatment, with a later scalp biopsy in several patients. Scalp clonality was compared across normal scalp (n=4), patchy alopecia areata scalp (n=8), and alopecia totalis/universalis scalp (n=8). For the treated patients, the SALT score, which quantifies what percentage of scalp surface area is affected, served as the measure of disease severity. The study used high-throughput TCRbeta sequencing to examine T cell clonal expansion in alopecia areata, in both the C3H/HeJ mouse model and human patients. Human TCRbeta sequencing covered scalp tissue and sorted CD4+ and CD8+ peripheral blood T cells from patchy and totalis/universalis alopecia areata patients and healthy controls. Tofacitinib was given for 6 to 18 months, followed by 6 months of follow-up off drug to assess delayed response and recurrence. TCRbeta CDR3 regions were amplified by immunoSEQ multiplex PCR with 35 Vbeta forward and 13 Jbeta reverse primers. Here is what the overall study found, with its caveats: TCR sequences shared between patients were less clear than in mice, possibly partly because of HLA diversity in the patient population. Many expanded lesional clones were found to persist in scalp and blood during tofacitinib treatment, and relapse after treatment cessation may be partly explained by this persistence. Because the treated cohort was small and had just a single nonresponder, larger studies are needed to establish links between baseline CD8+ expansion and response. Scalp clonality and the number of expanded CD8+ clones among the top 100 scalp clones were significantly decreased by tofacitinib. Unlike mouse skin, which is dominated by gammadelta T cells, normal human skin has resident alphabeta T cells that are also sequenced, and this complicates analysis of the scalp TCR repertoire. Lesional scalp, especially in alopecia totalis/universalis, showed higher clonality and more expanded CD8+ clones than normal scalp, suggesting antigenic drive.

The method was the immunoSEQ multiplex PCR assay. For TCR sequencing, RNA was extracted from every sample and reverse transcribed into cDNA to serve as template. First-strand cDNA was synthesized using SuperScript III with a 2:1 mix of oligo-dT and random hexamers. A synthetic immune receptor repertoire was used to assess amplification bias, and residual bias was removed computationally. The authors' pipeline ran thus. Raw reads were preprocessed to remove errors, and CDR3 was defined according to IMGT conventions as the region from the conserved cysteine to phenylalanine. To get clonality, Shannon entropy was normalized by log2 of the number of productive unique TCRs and the result was subtracted from 1. CD4 or CD8 identity of scalp clones was inferred by cross-referencing scalp TCRbeta sequences with sorted blood CD4 and CD8 repertoires. What TCRdb holds here is the immuneACCESS table cut down to in-frame rearrangements. Part of the clones is not present; checked against another copy, under half of the missing clones reflect an unresolved V gene, and the others are unexplained. That table gives V, J and clone size, and the DNA gave D and trimming. The sample yields 150,000 to 200,000 clones; less than 70% were counted once. About 0.94% of the sample is in the top ten clones.

In regard to this clone: What antigen it recognizes has not been identified. Within one base of it there is no much larger clone, and no base qualities were kept.

V lost 5 bases and J lost 5 bases; the stretch between them is 13 bases long. The CDR3, cysteine through phenylalanine, is 13 amino acids long. Only CDR3 DNA remains: 39 bases, in frame from the first base. The germline V gene (reference sequence) provides CDR1 MNHEY and CDR2 SMNVEV. What this sample's time point label stands for: roughly 27 days on oral tofacitinib. The sample's treatment or condition label is to be understood as: oral pan-JAK inhibitor, 5-10 mg twice daily. Lesional scalp punch biopsies and peripheral blood were collected from alopecia areata patients. After PBMCs were isolated by density centrifugation and stained for CD3, CD4 and CD8, a FACSAria was used to sort CD4+ and CD8+ T cells.

This chain joins TRBV27 to TRBJ2-7, with the D gene not confidently named. This clonotype was obtained from a human donor with alopecia areata. The source material was CD4+ T cells sorted from blood, sampled at week 4, from a patient treated with tofacitinib. The DNA sequence is given as TGTGCCAGCAGTGTAAACGGTAGGAACGAGCAGTACTTC. Its product reads: CASSVNGRNEQYF.